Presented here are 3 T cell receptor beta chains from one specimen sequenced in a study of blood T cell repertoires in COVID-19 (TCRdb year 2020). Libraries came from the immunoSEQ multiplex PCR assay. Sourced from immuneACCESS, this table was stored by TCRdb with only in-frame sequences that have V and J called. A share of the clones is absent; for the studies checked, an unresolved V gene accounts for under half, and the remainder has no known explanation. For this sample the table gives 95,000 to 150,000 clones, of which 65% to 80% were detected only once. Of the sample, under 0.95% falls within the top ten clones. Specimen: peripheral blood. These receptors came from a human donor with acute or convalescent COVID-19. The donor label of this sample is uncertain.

CDR3 sequence: CASSPRTGGNAEAFF. DNA of the CDR3: TGCGCCAGCAGCCCCCGGACAGGGGGCAACGCTGAAGCTTTCTTT. This chain links TRBV5-1 with TRBJ1-1; TRBD1 matches 11 bases. CDR3 size: 15 residues. Germline V gene sequence: CDR1 SGHRS, CDR2 YFSETQ. With V trimmed by 4 bases and J by 6 bases, 8 bases remained unmatched.

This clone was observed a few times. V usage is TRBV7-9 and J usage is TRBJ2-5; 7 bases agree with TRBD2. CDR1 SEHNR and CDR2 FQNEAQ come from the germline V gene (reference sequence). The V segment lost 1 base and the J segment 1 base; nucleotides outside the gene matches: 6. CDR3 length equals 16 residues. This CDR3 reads CASSLGGGTTQETQYF. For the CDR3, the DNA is TGTGCCAGCAGCTTAGGGGGGGGGACGACCCAAGAGACCCAGTACTTC. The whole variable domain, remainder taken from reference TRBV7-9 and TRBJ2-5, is DTGVSQNPRHKITKRGQNVTFRCDPISEHNRLYWYRQTLGQGPEFLTYFQNEAQLEKSRLLSDRFSAERPKGSFSTLEIQRTEQGDSAMYLCASSLGGGTTQETQYFGPGTRLLVL.

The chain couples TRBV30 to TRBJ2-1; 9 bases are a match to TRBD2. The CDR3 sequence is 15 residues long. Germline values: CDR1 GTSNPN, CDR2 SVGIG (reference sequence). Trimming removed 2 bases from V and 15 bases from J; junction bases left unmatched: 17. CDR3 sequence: CAWSRLAVGTTRLFF. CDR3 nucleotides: TGTGCCTGGAGTAGACTAGCGGTCGGAACCACTCGACTGTTCTTC.